This is a list of T cell receptor beta chains from one sample in a study of CD8 T cells in Susac syndrome. TCRdb itself ran the immunoSEQ multiplex PCR reads through MiXCR, one entry per CDR3 protein. The table shows approximately 200,000 distinct CDR3 sequences, with 95% occurring only once. Sample: CD4+ T cells from PBMCs. The receptors derive from a human donor with multiple sclerosis. Both conserved end residues are part of each CDR3. Each record gives: V gene, clone size, D gene, J gene, CDR3 DNA, CDR3 protein. A D gene is named only where the DNA matches it firmly. Size is omitted from some rows. Given values are once, few, many or a class for expanded clones.

>TRBV20-1|NA|NA|TRBJ2-5
TGCAGTGCTAGCCGCCCCCGGGAACTTGTTTACCAAGAGACCCAGTACTTC
CSASRPRELVYQETQYF
>TRBV5-1|NA|NA|TRBJ2-5
TGCGCCAGCGGGGTTGTTTCAGGGAAAGAGACCCAGTACTTC
CASGVVSGKETQYF
>TRBV2|NA|TRBD2|TRBJ2-5
TGTGCCAGCAGTACTCGTCGGGGAGCGGGGGGGAAAGAGACCCAGTACTTC
CASSTRRGAGGKETQYF
>TRBV25-1|NA|NA|TRBJ2-5
TGTGCCAGCAGCGAGGGACGGGATGACACCGGTCAGTACTTC
CASSEGRDDTGQYF
>TRBV20-1|NA|NA|TRBJ1-1
TGCAGTGCTAGTGCCTCGAACACTGAAGCTTTCTTT
CSASASNTEAFF
>TRBV30|NA|TRBD1|TRBJ1-4
TGTGCCTGGAGCAGAATCCCAAACAGGGGTTTCGAAGAAAAACTGTTTTTT
CAWSRIPNRGFEEKLFF
>TRBV20-1|NA|TRBD2|TRBJ2-1
TGCAGTGCTCTCATGACTAGCCGGCAATTGGGTGAGCAGTTCTTC
CSALMTSRQLGEQFF
>TRBV29-1|NA|NA|TRBJ2-3
TGCAGCGCTCGAAGGGGGTCCTTGGCAGATACGCAGTATTTT
CSARRGSLADTQYF
>TRBV3-1|few|NA|TRBJ2-3
TGTGCCAGCAGCCAACGGGGGCCTAGCACAGATACGCAGTATTTT
CASSQRGPSTDTQYF
>TRBV30|NA|NA|TRBJ1-6
TGTGCCTGGAGTGAAGGACAGTATAATTCACCCCTCCACTTT
CAWSEGQYNSPLHF
>TRBV23-1|NA|TRBD1|TRBJ2-1
TGCGCCAGGGAATGGGACAGCCGGAGAAGCTACAATGAGCAGTTCTTC
CAREWDSRRSYNEQFF
>TRBV18|NA|TRBD1|TRBJ1-4
TGTGCCAGCTCACGAGAGACAGGGATCGGAGAAAAACTGTTTTTT
CASSRETGIGEKLFF
>TRBV14|NA|NA|TRBJ2-5
TGTGCCAGCAGCCAAGAGAGGGGCAGAGAGACCCAGTACTTC
CASSQERGRETQYF
>TRBV11-1|NA|TRBD1|TRBJ2-2
TGTGCCAGCAGCATATGGACAGGGATGTTAGGGGAGCTGTTTTTT
CASSIWTGMLGELFF
>TRBV6-1|NA|NA|TRBJ1-6
TGTGCCAGCAGAACGGAGGACTCCTATAATTCACCCCTCCACTTT
CASRTEDSYNSPLHF
>TRBV7-9|NA|NA|TRBJ2-7
TGTGCCAGCAGCCCAAGGGCAGGTAACTACGAGCAGTACTTC
CASSPRAGNYEQYF
>TRBV3-1|NA|NA|TRBJ2-2
TGTGCCAGCAGCTACCGGGCCGTAAACACCGGGGAGCTGTTTTTT
CASSYRAVNTGELFF
>TRBV7-9|NA|NA|TRBJ2-2
TGTGCCAGCAGCCAAAGACAGAACACCGGGGAGCTGTTTTTT
CASSQRQNTGELFF
>TRBV9|NA|NA|TRBJ2-7
TGTGCCAGCAGCGCGGACGGGGGAGGCGAGCAGTACTTC
CASSADGGGEQYF
>TRBV4-2|once|NA|TRBJ2-3
TGTGCCAGCAGCCAAGATTTAGCCAACACAGATACGCAGTATTTT
CASSQDLANTDTQYF
>TRBV2|NA|NA|TRBJ1-2
TGTGCCAGCACCCCGGACAGAAGCGTGGGCTACACCTTC
CASTPDRSVGYTF
>TRBV6-5|once|TRBD1|TRBJ1-2
TGTGCCTCCGGACAGGGGGTTGTCTATGGCTACACCTTC
CASGQGVVYGYTF
>TRBV30|NA|NA|TRBJ1-2
TGTGCCTGGAGTACAGGGCTTAGCAACTATGGCTACACCTTC
CAWSTGLSNYGYTF
>TRBV7-8|NA|NA|TRBJ2-3
TGTGCCAGCAGCTCCCCGGACGGATTTGATACGCAGTATTTT
CASSSPDGFDTQYF
>TRBV12-3/TRBV12-4|NA|NA|TRBJ1-1
TGTGCCAGCAGCCCCTTGGGGGGCGAGACTGAAGCTTTCTTT
CASSPLGGETEAFF
>TRBV2|NA|TRBD1|TRBJ2-3
TGTGCCAGCAGCGACAGGGGCCGGGAGTATTTT
CASSDRGREYF
>TRBV20-1|NA|TRBD2|TRBJ2-1
TGCAGTGCTTATTCTGTAACTAGCGGGGTTAACAATGAGCAGTTCTTC
CSAYSVTSGVNNEQFF
>TRBV20-1|NA|TRBD2|TRBJ2-3
TGCAGTGCTAGAGTCGGGACTAGCGGGGGCACAGATACGCAGTATTTT
CSARVGTSGGTDTQYF
>TRBV4-2|NA|NA|TRBJ1-2
TGTGCCAGCAGCCAAGAGAGCAGGGATAACTATGGCTACACCTTC
CASSQESRDNYGYTF
>TRBV29-1|NA|NA|TRBJ2-1
TGCAGCGTTGCGCTCGGGCTAGCGTACTACAATGAGCAGTTCTTC
CSVALGLAYYNEQFF
>TRBV30|few|NA|TRBJ2-7
TGTGCCTGGAGTGCGGGTTTCGGCCACGAGCAGTACTTC
CAWSAGFGHEQYF
>TRBV23-1|NA|NA|TRBJ2-7
TGCGCCAGCATCCGGCCCCACCTCCAATACGAGCAGTACTTC
CASIRPHLQYEQYF
>TRBV3-1|NA|NA|TRBJ1-1
TGTGCCAGCAGCCAAGAAGGAATCACTGAAGCTTTCTTT
CASSQEGITEAFF
>TRBV20-1|NA|TRBD1|TRBJ1-1
TGCAGTGCCAATAAACCGGGACAGTTGAACACTGAAGCTTTCTTT
CSANKPGQLNTEAFF
>TRBV16|NA|TRBD1|TRBJ1-4
TGTGCCAGCAGCCGCGCGGACAGGGGTAAACTGTTTTTT
CASSRADRGKLFF
>TRBV30|NA|NA|TRBJ1-1
TGTGCCTGGAGTGGAGACCGGTTGAACACTGAAGCTTTCTTT
CAWSGDRLNTEAFF
>TRBV7-8|NA|NA|TRBJ2-7
TGTGCCAGCAGCTTAGCTGCGAGGGAGCAGTACTTC
CASSLAAREQYF
>TRBV20-1|NA|NA|TRBJ1-2
TGCAGTGCTAGTCGGCAGGGAGATGGCTACACCTTC
CSASRQGDGYTF
>TRBV12-5|NA|NA|TRBJ2-3
TGTGCTAGTGGTTTGGGGGCTAGCGAGTCGATCGATACGCAGTATTTT
CASGLGASESIDTQYF
>TRBV2|NA|NA|TRBJ2-5
TGTGCCAGCACCATCCAGGGGCGAGAGACCCAGTACTTC
CASTIQGRETQYF
>TRBV20-1|NA|TRBD2|TRBJ2-1
TGCAGTGCTCATTCCGCGTGGAGCGGGGCCATCGGTGAGCAGTTCTTC
CSAHSAWSGAIGEQFF
>TRBV20-1|NA|NA|TRBJ2-4
TGCAGTGCTAGTCTGGGGGGACCGGCCAAAAACATTCAGTACTTC
CSASLGGPAKNIQYF
>TRBV6-6|NA|NA|TRBJ2-7
TGTGCCAGCACCCCCCGGGACACTGCTCGCCACGAGCAGTACTTC
CASTPRDTARHEQYF
>TRBV10-3|NA|TRBD2|TRBJ2-3
TGTGCCATCAGACTAGCGGATCGCACAGATACGCAGTATTTT
CAIRLADRTDTQYF
>TRBV7-3|NA|TRBD1|TRBJ2-2
TGTGCCAGCAGCTTACAGGGGGCAGGGAACACCGGGGAGCTGTTTTTT
CASSLQGAGNTGELFF
>TRBV4-2|NA|TRBD1|TRBJ2-5
TGTGCCAGCAGCCAACGAGGACAGGAAAAAGAGACCCAGTACTTC
CASSQRGQEKETQYF
>TRBV25-1|NA|TRBD2|TRBJ2-1
TGTGCCAGCAATCTAGCGGGACCCTACAATGAGCAGTTCTTC
CASNLAGPYNEQFF
>TRBV4-2|NA|NA|TRBJ1-6
TGTGCCAGCAGCCTGGTTGCCCCAGGGTATAATTCACCCCTCCACTTT
CASSLVAPGYNSPLHF
>TRBV5-1|NA|NA|TRBJ2-5
TGCGCCAGCAGCCCCCTGGGACCACAAGAGACCCAGTACTTC
CASSPLGPQETQYF
>TRBV29-1|NA|TRBD2|TRBJ2-1
TGCAGCCACGGGGGGGCCGGCTCCTACAATGAGCAGTTCTTC
CSHGGAGSYNEQFF
>TRBV6-1|NA|NA|TRBJ1-2
TGTGCCAGCAGGGGGGGGAACTATGGCTACACCTTC
CASRGGNYGYTF
>TRBV5-1|NA|NA|TRBJ1-1
TGCGCCAGCAGCTTGGGCCCCCTGGGCACTGAAGCTTTCTTT
CASSLGPLGTEAFF
>TRBV3-1|NA|NA|TRBJ2-7
TGTGCCAGCAGCCAAGACCCAGGGGTCCCCTACGAGCAGTACTTC
CASSQDPGVPYEQYF
>TRBV7-9|NA|NA|TRBJ2-1
TGTGCCAGCAGCTCGCTAGGGAGTAACCTTGCCAATGAGCAGTTCTTC
CASSSLGSNLANEQFF